This T cell receptor beta chain was sequenced for a study of blood T cell repertoires in COVID-19. Some clones are missing from TCRdb's copy, which holds only in-frame ones; the method was immunoSEQ multiplex PCR. Among approximately 160,000 clones, 75% to 90% were seen once, and the ten largest hold around 4.8%. CDR1 and CDR2 (germline): SGHAT, FQNNGV. The CDR3 length is 16 residues. The V gene lost 4 bases and the J gene lost 5 bases, with 20 bases spanning the gap. What was sequenced was PBMCs or T cells enriched from blood (not recorded which). This sequence was found in a woman in her 50s who had recovered from COVID-19. This chain uses TRBV11-2 with TRBJ2-5; possible D gene TRBD1, 5 bases. CDR3 sequence: CASSSPVTAGAETQYF. CDR3 coding DNA: TGTGCCAGCAGCTCGCCCGTGACGGCTGGGGCGGAGACCCAGTACTTC.